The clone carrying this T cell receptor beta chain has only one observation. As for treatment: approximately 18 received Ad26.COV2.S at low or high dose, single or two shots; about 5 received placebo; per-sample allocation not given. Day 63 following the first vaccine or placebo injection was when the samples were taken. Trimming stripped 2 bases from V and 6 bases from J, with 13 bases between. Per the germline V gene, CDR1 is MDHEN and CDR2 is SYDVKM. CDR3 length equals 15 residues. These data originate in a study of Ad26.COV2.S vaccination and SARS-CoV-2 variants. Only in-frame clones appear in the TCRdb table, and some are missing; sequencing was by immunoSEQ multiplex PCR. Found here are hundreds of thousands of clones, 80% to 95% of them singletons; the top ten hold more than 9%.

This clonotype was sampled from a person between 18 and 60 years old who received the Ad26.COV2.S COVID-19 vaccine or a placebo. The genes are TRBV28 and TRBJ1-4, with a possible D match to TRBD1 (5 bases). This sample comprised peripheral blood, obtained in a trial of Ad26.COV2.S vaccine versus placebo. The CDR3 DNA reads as TGTGCCAGCAGTTTACCCGGGACCGAAGATGAAAAACTGTTTTTT. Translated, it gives CASSLPGTEDEKLFF.